This is a list of T cell receptor beta chains from one sample in a study of blood T cell repertoires in COVID-19. The repertoire was sequenced with immunoSEQ multiplex PCR; TCRdb's copy has only in-frame clones and lacks some. The repertoire consists of roughly 290,000 clones, with 75% to 90% occurring once and the leading ten covering about 2%. The sequencing sample was made of PBMCs or T cells enriched from blood (not recorded which). The receptors originated from a man younger than 40 who had recovered from COVID-19. Each CDR3 is given with its conserved first and last residue. The order of the fields is V gene, D gene, clone size, J gene, CDR3 DNA, CDR3 protein. D genes are given only for firm matches. Size tells how often a clone was seen (once, few, many) or the class of an expanded clone, and some rows leave it out.

>TRBV7-9|.|once|TRBJ2-1
TGTGCCAGCAGCCCAGGGGGGACTTTCAATGAGCAGTTCTTC
CASSPGGTFNEQFF
>TRBV7-2|TRBD1|.|TRBJ2-3
TGTGCCAGCAGCTCGAAGTCCGGGACAGGGAGGACAGATACGCAGTATTTT
CASSSKSGTGRTDTQYF
>TRBV20-1|.|few|TRBJ1-1
TGCAGTGCTAGACTCCAAGGGGGATTT
CSARLQGGF
>TRBV5-4|.|.|TRBJ1-2
TGTGCCAGCAGCTTGGACAGGGCACTTATCTATGGCTACACCTTC
CASSLDRALIYGYTF
>TRBV6-6|TRBD1|once|TRBJ1-4
TGTGCCAGCAGTCCCAACAACAGGGGGCTGGGTAATGAAAAACTGTTTTTT
CASSPNNRGLGNEKLFF
>TRBV11-2|.|.|TRBJ1-1
TGTGCCAGCAGCTTAGATTTATCCGGGTACACTGAAGCTTTCTTT
CASSLDLSGYTEAFF
>TRBV21-1|.|.|TRBJ1-6
TGTGCCAGCAGCAAGCGGACAGAAAATTCACCCCTCCACTTT
CASSKRTENSPLHF
>TRBV6-2/TRBV6-3|.|.|TRBJ1-3
TGTGCCAGCAGTTACGGGATCCCCGGGACTGCACATGGAAACACCATATATTTT
CASSYGIPGTAHGNTIYF
>TRBV29-1|.|.|TRBJ1-2
TGCAGCGTTGTAGGGGGATCCCAGAGCTATGGCTACACCTTC
CSVVGGSQSYGYTF
>TRBV18|TRBD2|.|TRBJ2-7
TGTGCCAGCTCACCCGGACGGGGGAGGGTCGAGCAGTACTTC
CASSPGRGRVEQYF
>TRBV11-2|TRBD2|.|TRBJ2-1
TGTGCCAGCAGCCGGCGACTAGCGGGCTACCTACACGGTGAGCAGTTCTTC
CASSRRLAGYLHGEQFF
>TRBV5-4|.|.|TRBJ1-3
TGTGCCAGCAGCTTGGGCAGGGAAATAGACACCATATATTTT
CASSLGREIDTIYF
>TRBV9|.|.|TRBJ1-2
TGTGCCAGCAGCAGAGGGGGGGGCGATGGCTACACCTTC
CASSRGGGDGYTF
>TRBV3-1/TRBV3-2|TRBD2|few|TRBJ2-3
TGTGCCAGCAGGACTAGCGGGGGGGGCACAGATACGCAGTATTTT
CASRTSGGGTDTQYF
>TRBV2|.|.|TRBJ1-4
TGTGCCAGCAAAACAGGAGAAGAAAAACTGTTTTTT
CASKTGEEKLFF
>TRBV7-6|.|many|TRBJ1-5
TGTGCCAGCAGCTCCCGGGACACCGATCAGCCCCAGCATTTT
CASSSRDTDQPQHF
>TRBV7-3|TRBD1|.|TRBJ2-5
TGTGCCAGCGCACAGGGGGTTACAGAGACCCAGTACTTC
CASAQGVTETQYF
>TRBV9|TRBD1|.|TRBJ1-2
TGTGCCAGCAGCGTAGTAGTGGGACAGGGAAGTAACTATGGCTACACCTTC
CASSVVVGQGSNYGYTF
>TRBV21-1|.|many|TRBJ1-5
TGTGCCAGCAGCAAAGGGCCCTTCAGTGACAATCAGCCCCAGCATTTT
CASSKGPFSDNQPQHF
>TRBV2|TRBD2|.|TRBJ2-7
TGTGCCAGCCAGGACGCGGGGGGGTCCTACGAGCAGTACTTC
CASQDAGGSYEQYF